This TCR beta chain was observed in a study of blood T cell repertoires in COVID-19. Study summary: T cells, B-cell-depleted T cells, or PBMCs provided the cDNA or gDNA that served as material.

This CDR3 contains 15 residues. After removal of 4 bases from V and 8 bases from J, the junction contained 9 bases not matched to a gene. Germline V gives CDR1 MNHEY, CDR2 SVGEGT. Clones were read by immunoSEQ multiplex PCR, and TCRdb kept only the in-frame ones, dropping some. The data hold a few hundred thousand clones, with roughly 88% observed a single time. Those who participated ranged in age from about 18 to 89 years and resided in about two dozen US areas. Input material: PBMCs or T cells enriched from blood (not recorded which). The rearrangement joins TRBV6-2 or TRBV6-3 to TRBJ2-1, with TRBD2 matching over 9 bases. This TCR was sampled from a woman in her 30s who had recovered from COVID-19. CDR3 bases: TGTGCCAGCAGTTCGGTGGCGGGGGGGCTCGATGAGCAGTTCTTC. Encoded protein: CASSSVAGGLDEQFF.